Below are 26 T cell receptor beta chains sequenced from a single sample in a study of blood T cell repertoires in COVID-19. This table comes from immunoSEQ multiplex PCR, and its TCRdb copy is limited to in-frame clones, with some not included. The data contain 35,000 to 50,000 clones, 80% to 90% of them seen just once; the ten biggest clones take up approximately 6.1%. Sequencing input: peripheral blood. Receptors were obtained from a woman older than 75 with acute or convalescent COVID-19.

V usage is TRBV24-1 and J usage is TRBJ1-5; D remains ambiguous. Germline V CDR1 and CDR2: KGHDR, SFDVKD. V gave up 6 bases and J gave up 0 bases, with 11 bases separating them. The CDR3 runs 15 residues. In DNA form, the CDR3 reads TGTGCCACCAGTCCTAAGGAGATTAGCAATCAGCCCCAGCATTTT. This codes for CATSPKEISNQPQHF.

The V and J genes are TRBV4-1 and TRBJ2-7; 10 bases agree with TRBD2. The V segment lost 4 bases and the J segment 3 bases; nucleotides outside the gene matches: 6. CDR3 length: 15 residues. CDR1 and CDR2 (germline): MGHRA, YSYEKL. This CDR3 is CASSPGLAVNYEQYF. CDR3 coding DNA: TGCGCCAGCAGCCCTGGACTAGCGGTGAACTACGAGCAGTACTTC.

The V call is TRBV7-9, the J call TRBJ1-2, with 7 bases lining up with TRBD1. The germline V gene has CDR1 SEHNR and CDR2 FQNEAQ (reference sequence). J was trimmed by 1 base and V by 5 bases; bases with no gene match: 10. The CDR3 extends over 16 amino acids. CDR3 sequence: CASSRDSYLLNYGYTF. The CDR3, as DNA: TGTGCCAGCAGCCGGGACAGCTACCTACTTAACTATGGCTACACCTTC.

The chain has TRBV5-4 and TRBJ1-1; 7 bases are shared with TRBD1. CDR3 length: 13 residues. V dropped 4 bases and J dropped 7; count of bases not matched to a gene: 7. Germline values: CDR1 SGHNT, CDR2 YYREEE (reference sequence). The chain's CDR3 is CASSAGQTFEAFF. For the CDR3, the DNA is TGTGCCAGCAGCGCGGGACAGACCTTTGAAGCTTTCTTT.

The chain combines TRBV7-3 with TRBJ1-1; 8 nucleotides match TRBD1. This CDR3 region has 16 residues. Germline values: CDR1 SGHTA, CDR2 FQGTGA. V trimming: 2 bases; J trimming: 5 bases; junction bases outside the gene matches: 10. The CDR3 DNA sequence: TGTGCCAGCAGCTTATACCCAGGGGGCGCATTAACTGAAGCTTTCTTT. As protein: CASSLYPGGALTEAFF.

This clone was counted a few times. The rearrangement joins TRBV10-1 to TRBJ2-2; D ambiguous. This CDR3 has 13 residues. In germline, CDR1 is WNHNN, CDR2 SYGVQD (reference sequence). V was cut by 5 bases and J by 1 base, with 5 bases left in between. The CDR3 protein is CASSPRNTGELFF. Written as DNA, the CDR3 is TGCGCCAGCAGTCCGAGGAACACCGGGGAGCTGTTTTTT.

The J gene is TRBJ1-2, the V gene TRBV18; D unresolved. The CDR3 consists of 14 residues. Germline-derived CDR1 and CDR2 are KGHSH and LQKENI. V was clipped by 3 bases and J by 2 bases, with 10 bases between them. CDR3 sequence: CASSPGRLNYGYTF. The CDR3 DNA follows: TGTGCCAGCTCACCTGGCAGATTGAACTATGGCTACACCTTC.

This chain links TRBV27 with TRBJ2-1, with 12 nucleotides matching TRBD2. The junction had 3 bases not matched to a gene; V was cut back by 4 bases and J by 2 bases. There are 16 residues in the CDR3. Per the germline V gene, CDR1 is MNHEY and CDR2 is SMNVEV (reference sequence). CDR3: CASSSLAGGTYNEQFF. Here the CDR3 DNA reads TGTGCCAGCAGTTCCCTAGCGGGGGGGACCTACAATGAGCAGTTCTTC.

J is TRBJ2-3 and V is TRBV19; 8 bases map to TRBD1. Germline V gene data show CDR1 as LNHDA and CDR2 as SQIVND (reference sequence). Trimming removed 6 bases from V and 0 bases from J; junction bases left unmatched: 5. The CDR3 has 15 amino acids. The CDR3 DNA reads TGTGCCAGTAGGGTCCGGGACAGGAGCACAGATACGCAGTATTTT. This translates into CASRVRDRSTDTQYF.

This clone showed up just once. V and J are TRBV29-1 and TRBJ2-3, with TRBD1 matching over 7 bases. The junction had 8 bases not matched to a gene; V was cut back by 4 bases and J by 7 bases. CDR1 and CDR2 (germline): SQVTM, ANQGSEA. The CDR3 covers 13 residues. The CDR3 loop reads CSVARGGENTQYF. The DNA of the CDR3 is TGCAGCGTTGCGAGAGGGGGCGAAAATACGCAGTATTTT.

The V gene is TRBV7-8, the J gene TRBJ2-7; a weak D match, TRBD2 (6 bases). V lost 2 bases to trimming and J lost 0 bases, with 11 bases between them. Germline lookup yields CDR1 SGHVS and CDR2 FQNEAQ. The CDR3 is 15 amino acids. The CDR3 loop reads CASSLRLAISYEQYF. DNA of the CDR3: TGTGCCAGCAGCTTAAGGCTAGCGATCTCCTACGAGCAGTACTTC. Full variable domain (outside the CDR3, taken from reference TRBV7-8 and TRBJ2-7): GAGVSQSPRYKVAKRGQDVALRCDPISGHVSLFWYQQALGQGPEFLTYFQNEAQLDKSGLPSDRFFAERPEGSVSTLKIQRTQQEDSAVYLCASSLRLAISYEQYFGPGTRLTVT.

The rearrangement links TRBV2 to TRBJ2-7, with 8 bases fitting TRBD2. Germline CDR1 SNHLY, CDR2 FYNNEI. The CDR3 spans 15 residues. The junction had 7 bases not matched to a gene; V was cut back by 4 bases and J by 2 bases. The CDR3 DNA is TGTGCCAGCAGTGCCCGCCTCGGGGGGGCCTACGAGCAGTACTTC. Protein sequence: CASSARLGGAYEQYF.

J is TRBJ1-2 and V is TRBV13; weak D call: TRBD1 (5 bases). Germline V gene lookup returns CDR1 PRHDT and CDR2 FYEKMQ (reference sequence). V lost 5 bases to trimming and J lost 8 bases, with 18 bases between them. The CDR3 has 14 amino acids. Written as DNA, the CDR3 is TGTGCCAGCAGCGCGCGGGGCGGGGCGGAGGGCTACACCTTC. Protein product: CASSARGGAEGYTF.

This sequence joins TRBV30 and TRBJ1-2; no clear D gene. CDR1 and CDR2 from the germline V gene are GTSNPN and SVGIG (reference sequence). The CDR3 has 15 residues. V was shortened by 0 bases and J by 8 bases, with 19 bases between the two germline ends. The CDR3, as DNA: TGTGCCTGGAGTGTAATACGGACGGCCCGGGGAGGCTACACCTTC. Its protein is CAWSVIRTARGGYTF.

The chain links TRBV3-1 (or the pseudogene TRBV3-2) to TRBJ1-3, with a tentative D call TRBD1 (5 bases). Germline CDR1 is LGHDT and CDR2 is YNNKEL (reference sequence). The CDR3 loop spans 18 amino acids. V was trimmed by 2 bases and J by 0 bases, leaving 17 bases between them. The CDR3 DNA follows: TGTGCCAGCAGCCAAACCAGTGGGCAGGGCCTCTCTGGAAACACCATATATTTT. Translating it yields CASSQTSGQGLSGNTIYF.

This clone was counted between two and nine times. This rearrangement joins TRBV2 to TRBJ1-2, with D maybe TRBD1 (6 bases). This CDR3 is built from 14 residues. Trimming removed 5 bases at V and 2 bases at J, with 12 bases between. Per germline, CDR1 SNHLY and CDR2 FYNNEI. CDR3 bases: TGTGCCAGCAGTCCAGACAGGTCAAACTATGGCTACACCTTC. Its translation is CASSPDRSNYGYTF.

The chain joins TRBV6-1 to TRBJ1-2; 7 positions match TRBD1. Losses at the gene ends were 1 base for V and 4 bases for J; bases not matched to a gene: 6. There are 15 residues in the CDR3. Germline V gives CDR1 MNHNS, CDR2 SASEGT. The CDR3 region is CASSEGQGVSYGYTF. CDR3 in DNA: TGTGCCAGCAGTGAAGGGCAGGGGGTCTCCTATGGCTACACCTTC.

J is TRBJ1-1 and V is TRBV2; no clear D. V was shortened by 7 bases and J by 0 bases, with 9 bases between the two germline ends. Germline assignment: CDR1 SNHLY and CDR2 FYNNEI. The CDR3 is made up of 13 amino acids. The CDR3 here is CASIISVNTEAFF. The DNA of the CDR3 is TGTGCCAGCATAATATCGGTGAACACTGAAGCTTTCTTT.

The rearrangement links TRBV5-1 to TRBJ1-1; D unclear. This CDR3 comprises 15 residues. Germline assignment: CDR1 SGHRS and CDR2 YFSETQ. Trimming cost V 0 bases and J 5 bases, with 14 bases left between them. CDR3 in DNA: TGCGCCAGCAGCTTGGGTACGGTACCGGGGACTGAAGCTTTCTTT. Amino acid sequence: CASSLGTVPGTEAFF.

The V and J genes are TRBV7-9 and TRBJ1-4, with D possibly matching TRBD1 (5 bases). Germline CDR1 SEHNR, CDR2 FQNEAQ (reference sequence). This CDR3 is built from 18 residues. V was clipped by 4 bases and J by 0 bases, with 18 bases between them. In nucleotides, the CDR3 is TGTGCCAGCAGCTACTCGTACAACAGGCGATCAACTAATGAAAAACTGTTTTTT. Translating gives CASSYSYNRRSTNEKLFF.

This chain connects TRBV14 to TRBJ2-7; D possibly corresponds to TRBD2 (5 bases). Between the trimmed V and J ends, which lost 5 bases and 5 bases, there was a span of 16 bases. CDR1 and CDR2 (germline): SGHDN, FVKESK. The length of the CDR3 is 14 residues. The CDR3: CASSKNRGLDEQYF. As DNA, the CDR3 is TGTGCCAGCAGCAAGAACCGGGGTTTGGACGAGCAGTACTTC.

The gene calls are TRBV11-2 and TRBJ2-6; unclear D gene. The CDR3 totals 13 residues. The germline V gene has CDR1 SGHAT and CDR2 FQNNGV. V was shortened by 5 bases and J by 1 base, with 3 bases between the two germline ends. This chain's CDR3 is CASSQSGANVLTF. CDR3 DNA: TGTGCCAGCAGCCAATCTGGGGCCAACGTCCTGACTTTC.

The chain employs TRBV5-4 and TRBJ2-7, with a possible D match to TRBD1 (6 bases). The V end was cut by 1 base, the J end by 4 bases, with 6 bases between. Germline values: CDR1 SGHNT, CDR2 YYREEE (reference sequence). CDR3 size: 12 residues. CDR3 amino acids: CASSLTGYEQYF. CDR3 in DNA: TGTGCCAGCAGCTTGACAGGGTACGAGCAGTACTTC. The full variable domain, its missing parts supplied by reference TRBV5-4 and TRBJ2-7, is ETGVTQSPTHLIKTRGQQVTLRCSSQSGHNTVSWYQQALGQGPQFIFQYYREEENGRGNFPPRFSGLQFPNYSSELNVNALELDDSALYLCASSLTGYEQYFGPGTRLTVT.

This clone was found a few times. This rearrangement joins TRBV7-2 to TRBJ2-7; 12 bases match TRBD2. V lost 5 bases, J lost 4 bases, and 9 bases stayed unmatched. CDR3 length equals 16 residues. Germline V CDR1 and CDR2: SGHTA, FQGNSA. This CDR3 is CASSPHGGLAGYEQYF. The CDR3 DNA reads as TGTGCCAGCAGCCCTCACGGGGGACTAGCGGGTTACGAGCAGTACTTC. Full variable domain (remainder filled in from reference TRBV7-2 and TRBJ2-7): GAGVSQSPSNKVTEKGKDVELRCDPISGHTALYWYRQSLGQGLEFLIYFQGNSAPDKSGLPSDRFSAERTGGSVSTLTIQRTQQEDSAVYLCASSPHGGLAGYEQYFGPGTRLTVT.

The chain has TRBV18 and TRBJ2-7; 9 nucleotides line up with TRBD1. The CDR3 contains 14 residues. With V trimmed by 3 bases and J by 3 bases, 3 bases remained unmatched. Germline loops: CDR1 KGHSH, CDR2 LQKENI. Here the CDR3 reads CASSPGTGSYEQYF. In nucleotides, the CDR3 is TGTGCCAGCTCACCCGGGACAGGGAGCTACGAGCAGTACTTC.

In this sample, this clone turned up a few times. CDR3 DNA sequence: TGTGCCAGCAGTTCCTGGAGGGGAAATCAGCCCCAGCATTTT. This translates into CASSSWRGNQPQHF. The V call is TRBV6-2 or TRBV6-3, the J call TRBJ1-5; D perhaps matches TRBD1 (5 bases). The CDR3 sequence is 14 residues long. Germline assignment: CDR1 MNHEY and CDR2 SVGEGT. Trimming took 4 bases from V and 4 from J, leaving 11 bases between them.